The 4 T cell receptor beta chains in this list originate from one sample, sequenced in a study of blood T cell repertoires in COVID-19. Clones were sequenced by immunoSEQ multiplex PCR, and TCRdb holds only the in-frame ones, with some missing. The sample consists of roughly 150,000 clones, approximately 82% of them appearing once. The sequencing input was peripheral blood. These receptors were collected from a woman aged 45 to 65 in a cohort sampled during active or convalescent COVID-19.

The chain is built from TRBV30 and TRBJ2-1, with D perhaps TRBD1 (6 bases). V lost 4 bases to trimming and J lost 10 bases, with 23 bases between them. Germline values: CDR1 GTSNPN, CDR2 SVGIG (reference sequence). The CDR3 consists of 15 residues. The CDR3 here is CAWTTSLVGAGEQFF. CDR3 DNA sequence: TGTGCCTGGACCACTAGTTTGGTGGGGGCGGGCGAGCAGTTCTTC.

The V gene is TRBV5-1, the J gene TRBJ1-1; TRBD1 might be the D (6 bases). Germline loops: CDR1 SGHRS, CDR2 YFSETQ. V lost 3 bases and J 5 bases, leaving 20 bases between the germline ends. The CDR3 sequence is 16 residues long. CDR3 loop: CASSSYTGTTITEAFF. CDR3 DNA: TGCGCCAGCAGCTCATATACCGGGACAACCATAACTGAAGCTTTCTTT.

The genes are TRBV6-5 and TRBJ1-2; TRBD1 is a possible D gene (5 bases). The germline V gene has CDR1 MNHEY and CDR2 SVGAGI. The V end lost 6 bases, the J end lost 4 bases, and 15 bases lay between the germline ends. The CDR3 has 14 residues. This CDR3 is CASSSPRDSYGYTF. DNA of the CDR3: TGTGCCAGCAGCAGCCCTCGAGACAGCTATGGCTACACCTTC.

This CDR3 reads CASSPGTLNTEAFF. Here the CDR3 DNA reads TGTGCCAGCAGCCCCGGGACATTGAACACTGAAGCTTTCTTT. This chain links TRBV5-6 with TRBJ1-1; weak D call: TRBD1 (6 bases). V lost 4 bases to trimming and J lost 0 bases, with 10 bases between them. CDR3 length: 14 residues. Germline CDR1 is SGHDT and CDR2 is YYEEEE.